This is a list of T cell receptor beta chains from one sample in a study of PD-1 blockade in classical Hodgkin lymphoma. Some clones are missing from TCRdb's copy, which holds only in-frame ones; the method was immunoSEQ multiplex PCR. Of about 94,000 clones in the sample, about 88% were seen once. This material consisted of peripheral blood mononuclear cells (PBMCs), taken before the second cycle of nivolumab. These TCRs come from a human donor with classical Hodgkin lymphoma. Each CDR3 is given with its conserved first and last residue. The order of the fields is clone size, J gene, V gene, D gene, CDR3 protein, CDR3 DNA. The D gene is left open where the match is weak. Not all rows give a size; the values are once, few, many and, for expanded clones, a class.

clone_size: NA
j_call: TRBJ2-1
v_call: TRBV7-3
d_call: TRBD1
cdr3_aa: CASSLTGTDEQFF
cdr3_nt: TGTGCCAGCAGCTTGACAGGGACGGATGAGCAGTTCTTC

clone_size: NA
j_call: TRBJ2-7
v_call: TRBV5-4
d_call: NA
cdr3_aa: CASSPPYGEYYEQYF
cdr3_nt: TGTGCCAGCAGCCCCCCTTACGGGGAATACTACGAGCAGTACTTC

clone_size: NA
j_call: TRBJ2-1
v_call: TRBV14
d_call: TRBD1
cdr3_aa: CASSQGQGASYNEQFF
cdr3_nt: TGTGCCAGCAGCCAAGGACAGGGGGCGTCCTACAATGAGCAGTTCTTC

clone_size: NA
j_call: TRBJ1-1
v_call: TRBV11-2
d_call: TRBD1
cdr3_aa: CASSYPRTGENPVTEAFF
cdr3_nt: TGTGCCAGCAGCTACCCTCGGACAGGGGAGAACCCGGTCACTGAAGCTTTCTTT

clone_size: NA
j_call: TRBJ1-5
v_call: TRBV19
d_call: NA
cdr3_aa: CASSIPQVNQPQHF
cdr3_nt: TGTGCCAGTAGTATCCCCCAGGTCAATCAGCCCCAGCATTTT

clone_size: NA
j_call: TRBJ2-7
v_call: TRBV6-8
d_call: NA
cdr3_aa: CASSYVPWEQYF
cdr3_nt: TGTGCCAGCAGTTATGTTCCCTGGGAGCAGTACTTC

clone_size: NA
j_call: TRBJ2-5
v_call: TRBV11-2
d_call: TRBD1
cdr3_aa: CASSLGPGQGMTETQYF
cdr3_nt: TGTGCCAGCAGCTTAGGGCCGGGACAGGGGATGACAGAGACCCAGTACTTC

clone_size: NA
j_call: TRBJ1-5
v_call: TRBV21-1
d_call: NA
cdr3_aa: CASSNSLRQGVPGPYQPQHF
cdr3_nt: TGTGCCAGCAGCAATAGTTTGAGACAGGGGGTACCGGGACCCTATCAGCCCCAGCATTTT

clone_size: NA
j_call: TRBJ2-7
v_call: TRBV7-7
d_call: NA
cdr3_aa: CASSLDRPGGNSYEQYF
cdr3_nt: TGTGCTAGCAGCTTAGATCGGCCAGGGGGGAACTCCTACGAGCAGTACTTC

clone_size: NA
j_call: TRBJ1-4
v_call: TRBV28
d_call: NA
cdr3_aa: CASSGPTTTNEKLFF
cdr3_nt: TGTGCCAGCAGTGGACCGACAACAACTAATGAAAAACTGTTTTTT

clone_size: NA
j_call: TRBJ2-5
v_call: TRBV27
d_call: TRBD1
cdr3_aa: CASSLGGQGQTQYF
cdr3_nt: TGTGCCAGCAGTTTAGGGGGACAGGGCCAGACCCAGTACTTC

clone_size: NA
j_call: TRBJ2-1
v_call: TRBV12-5
d_call: NA
cdr3_aa: CASGLVTGPEQFF
cdr3_nt: TGTGCTAGTGGTTTGGTAACCGGGCCTGAGCAGTTCTTC

clone_size: NA
j_call: TRBJ2-1
v_call: TRBV19
d_call: TRBD2
cdr3_aa: CASLAGGQFF
cdr3_nt: TGTGCCAGTCTAGCGGGAGGGCAGTTCTTC

clone_size: NA
j_call: TRBJ2-7
v_call: TRBV5-1
d_call: NA
cdr3_aa: CASSLNPTTYEQYF
cdr3_nt: TGCGCCAGCAGCTTGAACCCCACGACCTACGAGCAGTACTTC

clone_size: NA
j_call: TRBJ1-2
v_call: TRBV29-1
d_call: NA
cdr3_aa: CSVEVGNLDGYTF
cdr3_nt: TGCAGCGTTGAGGTGGGGAACTTAGATGGCTACACCTTC

clone_size: NA
j_call: TRBJ2-5
v_call: TRBV7-9
d_call: NA
cdr3_aa: CASSRVLQETQYF
cdr3_nt: TGTGCCAGCAGTAGGGTACTACAAGAGACCCAGTACTTC

clone_size: NA
j_call: TRBJ2-7
v_call: TRBV21-1
d_call: NA
cdr3_aa: CASSTNNRAQISYEQYF
cdr3_nt: TGTGCCAGCAGCACCAATAATCGGGCGCAAATCTCCTACGAGCAGTACTTC

clone_size: NA
j_call: TRBJ2-1
v_call: TRBV7-9
d_call: TRBD2
cdr3_aa: CASSYTSGNEQFF
cdr3_nt: TGTGCCAGCAGCTATACTAGCGGCAATGAGCAGTTCTTC

clone_size: NA
j_call: TRBJ2-1
v_call: TRBV10-1
d_call: NA
cdr3_aa: CASSESWGDEQFF
cdr3_nt: TGCGCCAGCAGTGAGTCGTGGGGGGATGAGCAGTTCTTC

clone_size: few
j_call: TRBJ2-7
v_call: TRBV4-1
d_call: NA
cdr3_aa: CASSQEAGAPYEQYF
cdr3_nt: TGCGCCAGCAGCCAAGAGGCAGGGGCTCCCTACGAGCAGTACTTC

clone_size: NA
j_call: TRBJ2-5
v_call: TRBV6-5
d_call: TRBD2
cdr3_aa: CASSPGLVSETQYF
cdr3_nt: TGTGCCAGCAGTCCTGGACTAGTGTCTGAGACCCAGTACTTC

clone_size: NA
j_call: TRBJ2-2
v_call: TRBV7-6
d_call: TRBD2
cdr3_aa: CASSLGLAGDLNTGELFF
cdr3_nt: TGTGCCAGCAGCCTGGGACTAGCGGGAGACTTGAACACCGGGGAGCTGTTTTTT

clone_size: once
j_call: TRBJ2-1
v_call: TRBV2
d_call: TRBD1
cdr3_aa: CASRDRVLGNEQFF
cdr3_nt: TGTGCCAGCAGGGACAGGGTTCTAGGCAATGAGCAGTTCTTC

clone_size: NA
j_call: TRBJ2-3
v_call: TRBV13
d_call: TRBD2
cdr3_aa: CASSSSILAGGTLGYTQYF
cdr3_nt: TGTGCCAGCAGCTCCTCAATACTAGCGGGGGGCACCCTGGGGTATACGCAGTATTTT

clone_size: NA
j_call: TRBJ1-5
v_call: TRBV28
d_call: NA
cdr3_aa: CASLPTATLWPQHF
cdr3_nt: TGTGCCAGCCTCCCGACCGCTACCCTCTGGCCCCAGCATTTT

clone_size: NA
j_call: TRBJ2-2
v_call: TRBV7-6
d_call: TRBD1
cdr3_aa: CASSLATGTGGAGELFF
cdr3_nt: TGTGCCAGCAGCTTAGCAACCGGGACAGGGGGGGCCGGGGAGCTGTTTTTT

clone_size: NA
j_call: TRBJ2-7
v_call: TRBV11-2
d_call: NA
cdr3_aa: CASSPGAELVYEQYF
cdr3_nt: TGTGCCAGCAGCCCTGGGGCAGAATTGGTCTACGAGCAGTACTTC

clone_size: NA
j_call: TRBJ2-7
v_call: TRBV2
d_call: TRBD1
cdr3_aa: CASSYGTGPYEQYF
cdr3_nt: TGTGCCAGCAGTTACGGGACAGGCCCCTACGAGCAGTACTTC

clone_size: NA
j_call: TRBJ1-4
v_call: TRBV2
d_call: NA
cdr3_aa: CASSDLRVKNEKLFF
cdr3_nt: TGTGCCAGCAGTGACCTCAGGGTAAAAAATGAAAAACTGTTTTTT

clone_size: NA
j_call: TRBJ2-2
v_call: TRBV6-5
d_call: TRBD2
cdr3_aa: CASSYSAGASTGELFF
cdr3_nt: TGTGCCAGCAGTTACTCGGCGGGAGCCTCCACCGGGGAGCTGTTTTTT

clone_size: NA
j_call: TRBJ2-1
v_call: TRBV5-4
d_call: TRBD2
cdr3_aa: CASSPREGPYNEQFF
cdr3_nt: TGTGCCAGCAGCCCCCGGGAGGGTCCTTACAATGAGCAGTTCTTC

clone_size: NA
j_call: TRBJ2-5
v_call: TRBV6-6
d_call: NA
cdr3_aa: CASSFTGQTETQYF
cdr3_nt: TGTGCCAGCAGTTTTACGGGGCAAACGGAGACCCAGTACTTC

clone_size: NA
j_call: TRBJ1-4
v_call: TRBV4-2
d_call: NA
cdr3_aa: CASSQGPSLSATNEKLFF
cdr3_nt: TGTGCCAGCAGCCAAGGTCCAAGTCTTAGTGCAACTAATGAAAAACTGTTTTTT

clone_size: NA
j_call: TRBJ2-5
v_call: TRBV2
d_call: TRBD2
cdr3_aa: CASSASTSGRLQETQYF
cdr3_nt: TGTGCCAGCAGTGCCTCGACTAGCGGGAGGCTTCAAGAGACCCAGTACTTC

clone_size: NA
j_call: TRBJ1-2
v_call: TRBV19
d_call: NA
cdr3_aa: CASSINGEGFYGYTF
cdr3_nt: TGTGCCAGTAGTATAAATGGCGAAGGGTTCTATGGCTACACCTTC

clone_size: NA
j_call: TRBJ1-1
v_call: TRBV5-6
d_call: TRBD1
cdr3_aa: CASSPGPRDRVAFF
cdr3_nt: TGTGCCAGCAGCCCAGGGCCCCGGGACAGGGTAGCTTTCTTT

clone_size: NA
j_call: TRBJ2-7
v_call: TRBV11-2
d_call: NA
cdr3_aa: CASSLDSYEQYF
cdr3_nt: TGTGCCAGCAGCTTAGACTCCTACGAGCAGTACTTC

clone_size: NA
j_call: TRBJ1-1
v_call: TRBV5-1
d_call: TRBD1
cdr3_aa: CASSQSGTGNPLEAFF
cdr3_nt: TGCGCCAGCAGCCAATCCGGGACAGGGAACCCCCTTGAAGCTTTCTTT

clone_size: once
j_call: TRBJ2-7
v_call: TRBV4-2
d_call: TRBD1
cdr3_aa: CASSGTGGFYEQYF
cdr3_nt: TGTGCCAGCAGCGGGACAGGGGGCTTCTACGAGCAGTACTTC

clone_size: NA
j_call: TRBJ2-7
v_call: TRBV11-2
d_call: NA
cdr3_aa: CASSRAGTGLYEQYF
cdr3_nt: TGTGCCAGCAGCCGTGCCGGAACAGGGCTCTACGAGCAGTACTTC

clone_size: few
j_call: TRBJ1-5
v_call: TRBV19
d_call: TRBD1
cdr3_aa: CASSIDPDRARQPQHF
cdr3_nt: TGTGCCAGTAGTATAGATCCGGACAGGGCCAGGCAGCCCCAGCATTTT

clone_size: NA
j_call: TRBJ2-1
v_call: TRBV6-6
d_call: NA
cdr3_aa: CAIGASSYNEQFF
cdr3_nt: TGTGCCATCGGGGCTAGCTCCTACAATGAGCAGTTCTTC

clone_size: NA
j_call: TRBJ2-5
v_call: TRBV29-1
d_call: NA
cdr3_aa: CSVRTIWGETQYF
cdr3_nt: TGCAGCGTTCGTACTATTTGGGGGGAGACCCAGTACTTC

clone_size: NA
j_call: TRBJ2-5
v_call: TRBV7-9
d_call: TRBD1
cdr3_aa: CASSFPLQGAWETQYF
cdr3_nt: TGTGCCAGCAGCTTTCCCTTACAGGGGGCTTGGGAGACCCAGTACTTC

clone_size: NA
j_call: TRBJ2-5
v_call: TRBV13
d_call: NA
cdr3_aa: CASTEGRAETQYF
cdr3_nt: TGTGCCAGCACCGAAGGCAGGGCCGAGACCCAGTACTTC

clone_size: NA
j_call: TRBJ2-7
v_call: TRBV19
d_call: TRBD2
cdr3_aa: CASSTTGGGRYEQYF
cdr3_nt: TGTGCCAGTAGTACCACCGGGGGAGGGCGATACGAGCAGTACTTC

clone_size: NA
j_call: TRBJ1-5
v_call: TRBV16
d_call: NA
cdr3_aa: CASSQSGRGNQPQHF
cdr3_nt: TGTGCCAGCAGCCAATCGGGACGGGGGAATCAGCCCCAGCATTTT

clone_size: NA
j_call: TRBJ2-3
v_call: TRBV9
d_call: NA
cdr3_aa: CASSVARGTDTQYF
cdr3_nt: TGTGCCAGCAGCGTAGCTAGGGGCACAGATACGCAGTATTTT